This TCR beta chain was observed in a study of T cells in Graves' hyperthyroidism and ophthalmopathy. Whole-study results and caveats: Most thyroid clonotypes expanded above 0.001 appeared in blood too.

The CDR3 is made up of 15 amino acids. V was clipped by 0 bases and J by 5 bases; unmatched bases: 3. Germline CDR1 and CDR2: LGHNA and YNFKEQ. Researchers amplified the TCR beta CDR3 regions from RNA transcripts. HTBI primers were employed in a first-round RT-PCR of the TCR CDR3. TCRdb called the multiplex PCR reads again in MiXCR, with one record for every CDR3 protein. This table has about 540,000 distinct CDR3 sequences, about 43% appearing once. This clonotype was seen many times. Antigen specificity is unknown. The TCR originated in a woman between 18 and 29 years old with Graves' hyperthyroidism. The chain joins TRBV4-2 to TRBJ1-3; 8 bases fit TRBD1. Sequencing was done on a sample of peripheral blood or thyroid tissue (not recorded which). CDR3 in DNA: TGTGCCAGCAGCCAAGAAGGGACAGGAAGAAACACCATATATTTT. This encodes CASSQEGTGRNTIYF.